Listed here are 15 T cell receptor beta chains from one sample, sequenced in a study of identical twins. MiXCR, applied by TCRdb to the 5' RACE reads, yields one record per CDR3 protein. There are more than 250,000 distinct CDR3 sequences in the sample; more than 6.5% occur only once, and less than 2.5% lies in the top ten. These data also featured in a second study, about yellow fever vaccine responses in identical twins.

The material sequenced was memory (CD45RO+) T cells sorted from blood. These receptors were obtained from a woman under 30 in good health.

Here the CDR3 reads CATSDFKPPEEATQYF. CDR3 nucleotides: TGTGCCACCAGTGATTTCAAACCCCCCGAAGAGGCTACGCAGTATTTT. V is TRBV24-1 and J is TRBJ2-3; no clear D gene. V dropped 1 base and J dropped 8 bases, with 18 bases sitting between them. This CDR3 has 16 residues. The germline V gene has CDR1 KGHDR and CDR2 SFDVKD.

The CDR3 is CAITRGLNYGYTF. The CDR3 nucleotides read TGTGCCATCACAAGGGGGTTGAACTATGGCTACACCTTC. The J gene is TRBJ1-2, the V gene TRBV6-1; a possible D gene is TRBD1 (6 bases). V lost 10 bases to trimming and J lost 2 bases, with 14 bases between them. This CDR3 has 13 amino acids. The germline V gene has CDR1 MNHNS and CDR2 SASEGT.

The table lists this clonotype with many counts. The chain combines TRBV15 with TRBJ1-1, with D unresolved. The CDR3 is made up of 13 amino acids. The V gene lost 3 bases and the J gene lost 1 base, with 6 bases spanning the gap. Germline loops: CDR1 LNHNV, CDR2 YYDKDF (reference sequence). CDR3 nucleotide sequence: TGTGCCACCAGCAGTACGGAGAACACTGAAGCTTTCTTT. This sequence encodes CATSSTENTEAFF. Variable domain in full (rest from reference TRBV15 and TRBJ1-1): DAMVIQNPRYQVTQFGKPVTLSCSQTLNHNVMYWYQQKSSQAPKLLFHYYDKDFNNEADTPDNFQSRRPNTSFCFLDIRSPGLGDTAMYLCATSSTENTEAFFGQGTRLTVV.

This clonotype appeared many times. This chain connects TRBV20-1 to TRBJ1-5; D is unclear. The V end lost 4 bases, the J end lost 0 bases, and 25 bases lay between the germline ends. This CDR3 has 19 residues. The V gene's germline CDR1 is DFQATT and CDR2 SNEGSKA (reference sequence). DNA of the CDR3: TGCAGTGCTACGGTTGGAGTCGGCAACCGCGTGTATAGCAATCAGCCCCAGCATTTT. This translates into CSATVGVGNRVYSNQPQHF.

This clonotype was observed at least ten times. CDR3 protein: CASSPRFYEQYF. CDR3 coding DNA: TGTGCCAGCAGCCCAAGGTTCTACGAGCAGTACTTC. The chain joins TRBV7-9 to TRBJ2-7; D unresolved. The germline CDR1 and CDR2 sequences are SEHNR and FQNEAQ (reference sequence). The CDR3 sequence is 12 residues long. V was trimmed by 5 bases and J by 3 bases, leaving 8 bases between them.

At least ten counts were recorded for this clonotype. J is TRBJ1-3 and V is TRBV12-3 or TRBV12-4; tentatively, D is TRBD1 (6 bases). V dropped 6 bases and J dropped 2 bases, with 11 bases sitting between them. This CDR3 is 14 amino acids long. The CDR3 bases are TGTGCCAGCAGGACCACAGGGACTGGAAACACCATATATTTT. This codes for CASRTTGTGNTIYF.

This clonotype has a handful of counts. V usage is TRBV18 and J usage is TRBJ2-1; no definite D call. The CDR3 consists of 13 residues. The V gene lost 6 bases and the J gene lost 9 bases, with 15 bases spanning the gap. CDR1 is KGHSH, CDR2 LQKENI, per germline. The CDR3 sequence is CASSTAAVREQFF. As DNA, the CDR3 is TGTGCCAGCTCGACTGCGGCTGTACGTGAGCAGTTCTTC.

This clonotype was detected many times. The genes are TRBV12-3 or TRBV12-4 and TRBJ1-2; D is perhaps TRBD1 (6 bases). Trimming pared 3 bases from V and 1 base from J, leaving 9 bases between. The CDR3 is made up of 14 amino acids. CDR3 protein: CASSFQGNNYGYTF. As DNA, the CDR3 is TGTGCCAGCAGTTTCCAGGGGAATAACTATGGCTACACCTTC.

This clonotype was seen only a few times. This sequence joins TRBV18 and TRBJ2-3; 8 positions agree with TRBD2. Germline V CDR1 and CDR2: KGHSH, LQKENI. The CDR3 is 15 residues long. V lost 5 bases and J lost 0; bases outside the gene matches: 4. CDR3 sequence reads: CASSTAGVSTDTQYF. CDR3 bases: TGTGCCAGCTCAACAGCGGGAGTCAGCACAGATACGCAGTATTTT.

This clonotype appeared a few times. The rearrangement uses TRBV2 and TRBJ1-1; D call uncertain. V dropped 9 bases and J dropped 5 bases, with 13 bases sitting between them. Germline CDR1 is SNHLY and CDR2 is FYNNEI. The CDR3 totals 12 residues. CDR3 residues: CASSREETEAFF. The CDR3 region has the DNA TGTGCCAGTAGTCGGGAAGAGACTGAAGCTTTCTTT.

This clonotype has more than one count but fewer than ten. The chain links TRBV28 to TRBJ1-1; 11 bases are shared with TRBD1. This CDR3 comprises 19 residues. J was trimmed by 2 bases and V by 6 bases; bases with no gene match: 17. Germline assignment: CDR1 MDHEN and CDR2 SYDVKM. Here the CDR3 reads CASRSGQGAQNGKNTEAFF. In nucleotides, the CDR3 is TGTGCCAGCAGATCCGGACAGGGGGCGCAAAACGGGAAAAACACTGAAGCTTTCTTT.

This CDR3 is CASSSTGILNQPQHF. DNA for the CDR3: TGTGCCAGCAGTTCGACAGGTATCCTCAATCAGCCCCAGCATTTT. The chain joins TRBV27 to TRBJ1-5; D possibly corresponds to TRBD1 (6 bases). This CDR3 has 15 amino acids. Deletions cut 4 bases from V and 3 bases from J, with 13 bases between. The germline gives CDR1 MNHEY, CDR2 SMNVEV (reference sequence).

This clonotype was picked up a small number of times. The chain employs TRBV2 and TRBJ1-5; the match to TRBD1 covers 8 bases. This CDR3 spans 15 amino acids. The germline V gene has CDR1 SNHLY and CDR2 FYNNEI. Trimming at V came to 2 bases and at J to 9 bases, leaving 9 bases not matched to a gene. The CDR3: CASSERRQGLGPQHF. CDR3 in DNA: TGTGCCAGCAGTGAAAGGAGACAGGGGTTAGGGCCCCAGCATTTT.

This rearrangement joins TRBV29-1 to TRBJ1-6; 7 nucleotides line up with TRBD1. V lost 7 bases and J lost 4; bases outside the gene matches: 7. The CDR3 has 14 residues. Germline-derived CDR1 and CDR2 are SQVTM and ANQGSEA. In DNA form, the CDR3 reads TGCAGCGCCCGGGACAGCGATTATAATTCACCCCTCCACTTT. This encodes CSARDSDYNSPLHF.

The rearrangement joins TRBV7-6 to TRBJ1-4, with D hard to call. The CDR3 consists of 15 residues. V lost 2 bases to trimming and J lost 0 bases, with 7 bases between them. The germline V gene encodes CDR1 SGHVS and CDR2 FNYEAQ. For the CDR3, the DNA is TGTGCCAGCAGCTTATACGCCGCAACTAATGAAAAACTGTTTTTT. Translated, it gives CASSLYAATNEKLFF.